The 7 T cell receptor beta chains reported below all come from one sample, sequenced in a study of CD8+ T cells in alopecia areata. Sequencing relied on a cDNA template that was reverse transcribed from extracted RNA. Clones were read by immunoSEQ multiplex PCR, and TCRdb kept only the in-frame ones, dropping some. The table includes 90,000 to 120,000 clones, 59% detected once. The sequenced sample consisted of CD8+ T cells sorted from blood. The origin of the receptors is a human donor in good health.

The chain links TRBV9 to TRBJ2-5, with TRBD1 matching over 8 bases. V lost 2 bases, J lost 4 bases, and 7 bases stayed unmatched. The CDR3 is 15 amino acids. Germline CDR1 SGDLS, CDR2 YYNGEE. CDR3 sequence: CASSVQGAGGETQYF. The CDR3 nucleotides are TGTGCCAGCAGCGTGCAGGGGGCAGGGGGAGAGACCCAGTACTTC.

The rearrangement joins TRBV4-1 to TRBJ1-2; D is possibly TRBD1 (6 bases). Germline V gives CDR1 MGHRA, CDR2 YSYEKL. The V end was cut by 3 bases, the J end by 4 bases, with 18 bases between. This CDR3 contains 16 residues. CDR3 nucleotides: TGCGCCAGCAGCCAGAATCGGCAGGGGTTCGCCTATGGCTACACCTTC. Its translation: CASSQNRQGFAYGYTF.

The V and J genes are TRBV6-5 and TRBJ1-6; TRBD1 matches 7 bases. Germline assignment: CDR1 MNHEY and CDR2 SVGAGI. With 5 bases clipped from V and 7 bases from J, the junction kept 8 bases outside the gene matches. CDR3 size: 15 residues. CDR3 in DNA: TGTGCCAGCAGTGGAACCGGGACAGCCAATTCACCCCTCCACTTT. It is translated as CASSGTGTANSPLHF.

This chain connects TRBV27 to TRBJ2-6; maybe TRBD1 (5 bases). Germline CDR1 and CDR2: MNHEY and SMNVEV (reference sequence). Trimming shortened V by 5 bases and J by 0 bases, and 14 bases separated the two germline ends. The CDR3 loop spans 17 amino acids. CDR3 sequence (DNA): TGTGCCAGCAGTCCCCCACCGACAGTCTCTGGGGCCAACGTCCTGACTTTC. Translation: CASSPPPTVSGANVLTF. The full variable domain, its missing parts supplied by reference TRBV27 and TRBJ2-6, is EAQVTQNPRYLITVTGKKLTVTCSQNMNHEYMSWYRQDPGLGLRQIYYSMNVEVTDKGDVPEGYKVSRKEKRNFPLILESPSPNQTSLYFCASSPPPTVSGANVLTFGAGSRLTVL.

This rearrangement joins TRBV4-2 to TRBJ2-7, with D possibly being TRBD1 or TRBD2 (7 bases each). The germline V and J ends were trimmed by 4 bases and 2 bases, with 15 bases remaining between them. The CDR3 is made up of 15 amino acids. The germline CDR1 and CDR2 sequences are LGHNA and YNFKEQ. In DNA form, the CDR3 reads TGTGCCAGCAGCCCGGGGGGAGGGGGCCCCTACGAGCAGTACTTC. Amino acids: CASSPGGGGPYEQYF.

The chain joins TRBV4-3 to TRBJ2-3; D is undetermined. Looked up from germline, CDR1 is LGHNA and CDR2 is YSLEER. The germline V and J ends were trimmed by 1 base and 3 bases, with 2 bases remaining between them. The CDR3 has 12 residues. The CDR3 loop reads CASSQVTDTQYF. The CDR3, as DNA: TGCGCCAGCAGCCAAGTTACAGATACGCAGTATTTT.

This clone was observed a handful of times. The chain carries TRBV9 and TRBJ2-2; 8 positions match TRBD1. Germline V lookup: CDR1 SGDLS, CDR2 YYNGEE. J gave up 6 bases and V 0 bases, and 4 bases lay outside the gene matches. CDR3 size: 15 residues. CDR3 sequence reads: CASSVVQGAAGELFF. Written as DNA, the CDR3 is TGTGCCAGCAGCGTAGTTCAGGGGGCGGCCGGGGAGCTGTTTTTT.